A single sample gave rise to the 24 T cell receptor beta chains below, sequenced in a study of brain T cells in children with intractable seizures. Specified time point: blood from clinic visit 5 months post-surgery; TSC patient then seizure free. The repertoire was sequenced with immunoSEQ multiplex PCR; TCRdb's copy has only in-frame clones and lacks some. The sample gives about 340,000 clones, about 94% of which show up once; approximately 5% is in the top ten. This specimen consisted of peripheral blood, obtained less than 6 months after surgery. These receptors all stem from a boy under three years old with tuberous sclerosis and intractable seizures.

The chain carries TRBV6-1 and TRBJ1-2; D gene unclear. The CDR3 has 13 residues. Germline-derived CDR1 and CDR2 are MNHNS and SASEGT. V lost 3 bases, J lost 2 bases, and 7 bases lay in between. Here the CDR3 DNA reads TGTGCCAGCAGTGACAGGCGGAACTATGGCTACACCTTC. This codes for CASSDRRNYGYTF.

This rearrangement joins TRBV19 to TRBJ1-6; TRBD1 might be the D (5 bases). The CDR3 extends over 13 amino acids. CDR1 and CDR2 (germline): LNHDA, SQIVND (reference sequence). V was cut by 9 bases and J by 5 bases, with 11 bases left in between. CDR3 bases: TGTGCCAGGGCCGACAGACATAATTCACCCCTCCACTTT. It is translated as CARADRHNSPLHF.

This rearrangement joins TRBV20-1 to TRBJ2-7; 7 nucleotides agree with TRBD1. The V and J ends lost 3 bases and 0 bases, in that order; junction bases with no gene match: 5. The CDR3 contains 14 residues. Germline CDR1 reads DFQATT; CDR2 reads SNEGSKA (reference sequence). In nucleotides, the CDR3 is TGCAGTGCTAGTGACAGGGATTCCTCCTACGAGCAGTACTTC. Translation: CSASDRDSSYEQYF.

CDR3 bases: TGTGCCAGCAGCACGAGGACAGGTGTCTTCTATGGCTACACCTTC. It encodes CASSTRTGVFYGYTF. V gene TRBV9 combines with J gene TRBJ1-2; 7 bases match TRBD1. The trim removed 4 bases at V and 4 bases at J, leaving 10 bases unmatched. Germline CDR1 reads SGDLS; CDR2 reads YYNGEE. The CDR3 is 15 amino acids.

The rearrangement uses TRBV7-6 and TRBJ2-4, with D perhaps assigned TRBD1 or TRBD2 (5 bases each). Germline CDR1 and CDR2: SGHVS and FNYEAQ. The length of the CDR3 is 16 residues. V gave up 1 base and J gave up 6 bases, with 16 bases separating them. CDR3: CASSLEATPGGNIQYF. As DNA, the CDR3 is TGTGCCAGCAGCTTAGAAGCCACCCCTGGGGGAAACATTCAGTACTTC.

V usage is TRBV5-4 and J usage is TRBJ1-2, with 9 bases identical to TRBD1. J lost 8 bases, V lost 3 bases, and 8 bases had no gene match. The CDR3 extends over 14 amino acids. The V gene's germline CDR1 is SGHNT and CDR2 YYREEE (reference sequence). The CDR3, as DNA: TGTGCCAGCAGCTGGGACAGGGAATGGCACGGCTACACCTTC. It specifies CASSWDREWHGYTF. The whole variable domain, remainder taken from reference TRBV5-4 and TRBJ1-2, is ETGVTQSPTHLIKTRGQQVTLRCSSQSGHNTVSWYQQALGQGPQFIFQYYREEENGRGNFPPRFSGLQFPNYSSELNVNALELDDSALYLCASSWDREWHGYTFGSGTRLTVV.

The chain carries TRBV7-6 and TRBJ1-4; D remains unclear. Germline values: CDR1 SGHVS, CDR2 FNYEAQ. This CDR3 has 14 residues. V was clipped by 3 bases and J by 7 bases, with 12 bases between them. CDR3 region: CASSFGERSEKLFF. CDR3 bases: TGTGCCAGCAGCTTTGGGGAGAGGAGTGAAAAACTGTTTTTT. Full variable domain (outside the CDR3, taken from reference TRBV7-6 and TRBJ1-4): GAGVSQSPRYKVTKRGQDVALRCDPISGHVSLYWYRQALGQGPEFLTYFNYEAQQDKSGLPNDRFSAERPEGSISTLTIQRTEQRDSAMYRCASSFGERSEKLFFGSGTQLSVL.

The count of this clone is one. This chain links TRBV5-4 with TRBJ1-6; 9 bases are a match to TRBD1. The CDR3 spans 15 residues. The germline gives CDR1 SGHNT, CDR2 YYREEE (reference sequence). V shed 0 bases, J shed 10 bases, and the junction held 5 bases outside the gene matches. CDR3 loop: CASSLAGTGSSPLHF. The CDR3 DNA is TGTGCCAGCAGCTTGGCCGGGACAGGGTCATCACCCCTCCACTTT.

The gene calls are TRBV28 and TRBJ1-2, with D maybe TRBD1 (5 bases). The CDR3 runs 14 residues. Germline V gene sequence: CDR1 MDHEN, CDR2 SYDVKM. Trimming pared 7 bases from V and 0 bases from J, leaving 12 bases between. CDR3 nucleotides: TGTGCCAGCACTCTTGGAGGGGCTAACTATGGCTACACCTTC. Its translation: CASTLGGANYGYTF.

J is TRBJ2-5 and V is TRBV27; D unresolved. CDR3 length: 14 amino acids. V dropped 5 bases and J dropped 1 base, with 11 bases sitting between them. CDR1 and CDR2 (germline): MNHEY, SMNVEV (reference sequence). The CDR3 DNA sequence: TGTGCCAGCAGTCCACGTTTACTCCAAGAGACCCAGTACTTC. Amino acid sequence: CASSPRLLQETQYF.

The J gene is TRBJ2-7, the V gene TRBV12-3 or TRBV12-4; D gene ambiguous. The CDR3 is made up of 13 amino acids. V lost 1 base and J lost 3, with 7 bases in between. CDR3 DNA: TGTGCCAGCAGTTTAGTTGCGAACTACGAGCAGTACTTC. Protein product: CASSLVANYEQYF.

The chain links TRBV15 to TRBJ1-3; a weak D match, TRBD1 (5 bases). This CDR3 is 15 amino acids long. Deletions cut 3 bases from V and 4 bases from J, with 13 bases between. CDR1 is LNHNV and CDR2 is YYDKDF in the germline V gene (reference sequence). The CDR3 bases are TGTGCCACCAGCAGCCAGGGTTCGGTGGGAAACACCATATATTTT. This codes for CATSSQGSVGNTIYF.

The chain joins TRBV9 to TRBJ2-2; either TRBD1 or TRBD2 may supply D (6 bases each). Germline CDR1 is SGDLS and CDR2 is YYNGEE. V lost 2 bases to trimming and J lost 4 bases, with 9 bases between them. This CDR3 is built from 14 residues. The CDR3 loop reads CASSVGGGTGELFF. Here the CDR3 DNA reads TGTGCCAGCAGCGTCGGGGGCGGCACCGGGGAGCTGTTTTTT.

This clone came up a few times. CDR3 sequence reads: CASSRDRLNTEAFF. CDR3 coding DNA: TGTGCCAGCAGTCGGGACAGGTTAAACACTGAAGCTTTCTTT. The chain combines TRBV6-5 with TRBJ1-1; 8 bases align to TRBD1. The CDR3 consists of 14 residues. Looked up from germline, CDR1 is MNHEY and CDR2 is SVGAGI. Trimming cost V 5 bases and J 2 bases; bases outside gene matches: 4.

The sample holds one count of this clone. The chain uses TRBV27 and TRBJ2-7; D is possibly TRBD1 (7 bases). The CDR3 spans 14 residues. V gave up 5 bases and J gave up 3 bases, with 14 bases separating them. Germline V gene lookup returns CDR1 MNHEY and CDR2 SMNVEV (reference sequence). CDR3 sequence reads: CASSPGAGGYEQYF. The CDR3, as DNA: TGTGCCAGCAGTCCGGGGGCAGGGGGCTACGAGCAGTACTTC.

V and J are TRBV30 and TRBJ2-6; D is ambiguous. Looked up from germline, CDR1 is GTSNPN and CDR2 is SVGIG (reference sequence). V lost 5 bases and J lost 1, with 6 bases in between. The CDR3 loop spans 13 amino acids. The DNA of the CDR3 is TGTGCCTGGGGAATGTCTGGGGCCAACGTCCTGACTTTC. It translates to CAWGMSGANVLTF. Together with reference TRBV30 and TRBJ2-6, the CDR3 gives the full variable domain: SQTIHQWPATLVQPVGSPLSLECTVEGTSNPNLYWYRQAAGRGLQLLFYSVGIGQISSEVPQNLSASRPQDRQFILSSKKLLLSDSGFYLCAWGMSGANVLTFGAGSRLTVL.

The chain is built from TRBV27 and TRBJ2-5; D gene uncertain. The CDR3 is 13 amino acids. Trimming left V 5 bases short and J 5 bases short, with 12 bases between. The germline V gene has CDR1 MNHEY and CDR2 SMNVEV (reference sequence). CDR3 sequence (DNA): TGTGCCAGCAGTCTCGGGCCCCAGGAGACCCAGTACTTC. The encoded protein is CASSLGPQETQYF.

The genes are TRBV11-2 and TRBJ2-5; TRBD2 aligns across 12 bases. Unmatched junction bases numbered 6, after V lost 1 base and J lost 3 bases. The CDR3 length is 17 residues. Per the germline V gene, CDR1 is SGHAT and CDR2 is FQNNGV. CDR3 bases: TGTGCCAGCAGCTTAGGACGACTAGCGGGGGCCGAAGAGACCCAGTACTTC. It specifies CASSLGRLAGAEETQYF.

This chain joins TRBV9 and TRBJ2-7; no clear D gene. Trimming left V 4 bases short and J 0 bases short, with 11 bases between. The germline V gene has CDR1 SGDLS and CDR2 YYNGEE. This CDR3 spans 14 amino acids. The DNA of the CDR3 is TGTGCCAGCAGCCCCTGGACGGACTCCTACGAGCAGTACTTC. Translated: CASSPWTDSYEQYF.

The J gene is TRBJ1-1, the V gene TRBV30, with 9 bases aligning to TRBD1. CDR1 is GTSNPN, CDR2 SVGIG, per germline (reference sequence). The CDR3 is made up of 14 amino acids. CDR3 sequence: CSSGTGTMNTEAFF. The CDR3 bases are TGTTCATCCGGGACAGGGACAATGAACACTGAAGCTTTCTTT.

The chain combines TRBV5-6 with TRBJ2-3; perhaps TRBD2 as D (6 bases). V was cut by 2 bases and J by 1 base, with 14 bases left in between. There are 16 residues in the CDR3. Germline-derived CDR1 and CDR2 are SGHDT and YYEEEE. In nucleotides, the CDR3 is TGTGCCAGCAGCTTCCTCCGGGGGTGGGGCACAGATACGCAGTATTTT. Its translation: CASSFLRGWGTDTQYF. The full variable domain, with the rest looked up from reference TRBV5-6 and TRBJ2-3, is DAGVTQSPTHLIKTRGQQVTLRCSPKSGHDTVSWYQQALGQGPQFIFQYYEEEERQRGNFPDRFSGHQFPNYSSELNVNALLLGDSALYLCASSFLRGWGTDTQYFGPGTRLTVL.

The table lists this clone with a few counts. The J gene is TRBJ1-5, the V gene TRBV6-1, with a tentative D call TRBD1 (6 bases). The CDR3 length is 16 residues. Germline V CDR1 and CDR2: MNHNS, SASEGT. V lost 4 bases and J 5 bases, leaving 18 bases between the germline ends. CDR3 region: CASSAVTGSPDQPQHF. CDR3 nucleotide sequence: TGTGCCAGCAGTGCGGTTACAGGGTCTCCGGATCAGCCCCAGCATTTT.

The table lists this clone with a count of one. The rearrangement joins TRBV7-9 to TRBJ2-3; the match to TRBD2 covers 9 bases. J was trimmed by 4 bases and V by 3 bases; bases with no gene match: 8. This CDR3 is 16 amino acids long. Germline loops: CDR1 SEHNR, CDR2 FQNEAQ (reference sequence). The CDR3: CASSFGASGEADTQYF. The CDR3 DNA is TGTGCCAGCAGCTTCGGGGCTAGCGGGGAAGCAGATACGCAGTATTTT.

The rearrangement uses TRBV3-1 (or the pseudogene TRBV3-2) and TRBJ2-5, with 8 bases aligning to TRBD2. This CDR3 contains 16 residues. Looked up from germline, CDR1 is LGHDT and CDR2 is YNNKEL (reference sequence). The V segment lost 1 base and the J segment 2 bases; nucleotides outside the gene matches: 6. In nucleotides, the CDR3 is TGTGCCAGCAGCCAAGCCCCAGCGGGGGTACAAGAGACCCAGTACTTC. It translates to CASSQAPAGVQETQYF.